The sequence of this TCR beta chain was determined in a study of cytomegalovirus exposure and HLA in healthy donors (dated by TCRdb to 2016 to 2017). The study in broad terms: An earlier analysis of roughly 500 of the donors reported 276 Gb of sequence data and some 120 million unique TCR beta sequences from about 179 million T cells. About 300 gigabases of sequencing data and tens of millions of unique TCR sequences were included in an early release covering roughly 600 HLA-typed donors. The genetic ancestry cluster associated with self-reported Caucasian donors included 81% of the 398 genotyped donors. The study aimed to test whether signatures of past pathogen exposure could be identified by cataloging public T cell receptors. The study profiled the T cell repertoires of 550 to 700 subjects by immunosequencing and related them to cytomegalovirus serostatus. A separate validation cohort of over a hundred different subjects was used in addition to the approximately 700-subject first cohort. The study combined high-throughput TCR immunosequencing, statistical association of individual TCRs with disease status, and machine learning to predict cytomegalovirus infection status. In a later analysis, previously published TCR beta repertoires from fewer than 750 donors were re-analyzed and high-resolution HLA genotyping was added so that TCR occurrence patterns could be studied. The later analysis used no new phenotypic data to find candidate immune exposures, relying instead on TCR beta sequences and their occurrence across donors. An earlier analysis of around 540 of the donors applied high-throughput TCR beta sequencing to assess whether each TCR beta V gene segment acted as functional or pseudogenic. Donor age, sex, ethnicity and CMV serostatus were compiled alongside the repertoire data. A later genetic analysis took genome-wide SNP genotypes for 398 of the 666 donors and used that subset as a discovery cohort. All discovery cohort repertoires had been generated on a single sequencing platform. Class I and class II HLA loci were covered by the typing at four-digit resolution. The number of donors typed differed by locus, with roughly 629-640 for A, B, C, DRB1 and DQB1, around 560 for DQA1, 600 to 610 for DPA1, and around 430 for DPB1. Several DR-DQ haplotypes were treated as single units for association and clustering because of strong linkage in the cohort. Among about 390 genotyped donors of the cohort, an average of around 240,000 unique TCR beta nucleotide sequences were sequenced per donor, roughly 20% of them non-productive. What the study reported, not specific to this receptor: The only immune exposure information available for the cohort was CMV serostatus. In both the original and validation cohorts, the classifier was reported to diagnose cytomegalovirus status with high specificity and sensitivity. According to a later genetic analysis, donors in an Asian-associated ancestry cluster had fewer N-insertions in productive TCRs than the approximately 630-donor mean. In a later analysis, about 16,000 TCR beta sequences were associated with specific HLA alleles at a false discovery rate of 0.05. A cluster of highly shared sequence variants was judged likely to be a technical artifact of the sequencing pipeline. Across donors, most TCR sequences were observed very rarely, whereas some public TCRs were present in many individuals. Compared with equally common non-associated chains, HLA-associated TCR beta chains in a later analysis were more clonally expanded and had lower generation probabilities. V-gene and J-gene trimming of TCR beta chains was associated with a missense DCLRE1C variant in a later genetic analysis, and the association was replicated in an independent cohort. According to a later analysis, parvovirus B19, influenza, CMV and Epstein-Barr virus appeared linked to several top co-occurrence clusters. According to a later analysis, TCR association rates differed among HLA loci, with DRB1 alleles showing the most associated TCRs and HLA-C alleles showing the fewest. The presence/absence analyses assumed that sequencing depth was roughly uniform across donors, and that assumption may not be true. Because some donors lacked HLA typing at each locus, the association tests relied only on the typed subset. Some IMGT-functional V segments, including TRBV6-2 and TRBV6-3, could not be distinguished by the 87-base-pair reads and were therefore excluded. Because counts were too low, around 18 rarely observed V segments, including chromosome 9 orphons, were left out of the earlier analysis of roughly 600 of the donors. A further reported finding was that TCR beta sequences accurately predicted the HLA-A and HLA-B alleles for most subjects in the first cohort. The authors suggested that the approach could potentially be generalized to other disease states and immunological phenotypes. Broadly in line with IMGT annotations, most TCR beta V segments showed up in productive rearrangements about 87% or about 30% of the time in an earlier analysis of 450 to 750 of the donors. Most CMV-associated TCR beta chains appeared to be HLA-restricted in a later analysis, and the HLA associations seemed to be driven largely by CMV exposure. Only TCR beta chains were sequenced in this cohort, and the absence of alpha or paired-chain data limited detectable features. A few of the identified cytomegalovirus-associated TCR beta chains were confirmed in vitro to be specific for cytomegalovirus antigens. Assigning TCR associations to individual alleles was difficult when HLA alleles, especially DR and DQ, strongly co-occurred. Correlated functional status among segregating V segments might reflect linkage disequilibrium, but an unknown experimental factor could not be ruled out. In the study, 150 to 200 TCR beta chains were listed as associated with cytomegalovirus.

CDR1 and CDR2 are drawn from the germline V gene: MNHNS, SASEGT. Trimming removed 3 bases from V and 2 bases from J, leaving 19 bases between the germline ends. Reading from cysteine to phenylalanine, the CDR3 counts 17 amino acids. Only the CDR3 DNA is retained, 51 bases long and in frame from the first base. Comments on this clone: Its recognized antigen is unknown. Base qualities were left out, and no much larger clone turns up one base away.

In total, over 600 healthy bone marrow donors made up the cohort. All cohort members were sampled while nominally healthy, although unrecorded immune exposures were likely present. The donor was CMV seronegative and was included in the group of 352 seronegative cohort members. Each donor provided a peripheral blood sample, and peripheral blood mononuclear cells were used for TCR beta sequencing. The Qiagen DNeasy Blood Extraction Kit was used to extract genomic DNA from the blood cell samples. The method was the immunoSEQ multiplex PCR assay. The multiplex PCR relied on a mix of 60 forward primers for TCR Vbeta segments and 13 reverse primers for TCR Jbeta segments. A multiplex PCR assay on genomic DNA amplified the CDR3 region of rearranged TCR beta genes. Amplified TCR beta libraries were sequenced as 87-base-pair reads on the Illumina HiSeq System. The authors' analysis ran thus. A later analysis tallied 75 million to 95 million unique TCR beta chains across the 660 or so repertoires, and about 10 million of those chains were shared by two or more donors. To remove PCR and sequencing errors, raw reads were error-corrected and collapsed into unique sequences using a nearest-neighbor algorithm that merged closely related sequences. To assign V, D and J gene segments, CDR3 sequences were aligned to IMGT reference sequences. For a sequence to be retained, at least a six-nucleotide match to both a V gene segment and a J gene segment was required. A rearrangement counted as productive if the CDR3 had no stop codons and remained in frame with V and J, and every other rearrangement counted as non-productive. Following IMGT convention, CDR3 was defined as the stretch from the second conserved V-encoded cysteine to the conserved J-encoded phenylalanine. The earlier analysis of about 640 of the donors excluded any sequence lacking an unambiguous match to a single V gene segment. In an earlier analysis of approximately 550 of the donors, V segments were called functional above 56.7% productive rearrangements and were called segregating when the between-donor standard deviation exceeded 5%. A statistical classification framework was built to diagnose cytomegalovirus status from the catalog of TCR beta chain sequences. In a later analysis, V and J genes were assigned by comparing TCR nucleotide sequences against IMGT/GENE-DB human TR gene sequences. A later analysis assigned CDR3 sequences and most-parsimonious VDJ recombination scenarios with the TCRdist pipeline. A later analysis defined each TCR beta chain by its CDR3 amino acid sequence plus V-gene family, and excluded reads lacking a unique V-gene family. In a later analysis, nearly 600 highly shared, low-generation-probability nucleotide sequences were removed to address suspected cross-contamination and a sequencing artifact. In a later analysis, a clonal expansion index was calculated for each public chain from normalized within-repertoire ranks of inferred template counts. In a later analysis, generation probabilities were computed with a VDJ recombination model fitted to out-of-frame rearrangements, and the resulting probabilities were checked against IGoR. Hypergeometric tests were used in a later analysis to score TCR-TCR, TCR-HLA and TCR-CMV co-occurrence, with a repertoire-size bias correction applied to the TCR pairs. A later analysis estimated false discovery rates by permuting HLA or CMV assignments 20 times. A later analysis grouped co-occurring TCRs with DBSCAN, adding TCRdist sequence similarity when clustering within HLA-allele-positive subsets. Co-occurrence clustering excluded repertoires with fewer than 30,000 or more than 120,000 public chains, plus five with anomalous nucleotide sharing. Imported from immuneACCESS, the table was reduced by TCRdb to in-frame sequences with V and J called. These copies leave out some clones; in studies compared against another copy, an unresolved V gene accounts for under half, and the cause of the remainder is not known. V and J calls and clone size come straight from that table; D and trimming were deduced from the DNA. Present in this sample are fewer than 150,000 clones, around 80% of which were seen just once. The ten most abundant clones make up around 4.9% of the sample.

The sequenced material came from PBMCs. In this chain, TRBV6-1 is recombined with TRBJ1-2, with a tentative D gene TRBD1 over 5 matching bases. This TCR came from a male donor in good health and CMV-seronegative. The CDR3 loop reads CASSEYRPTTLNYGYTF. The DNA reads TGTGCCAGCAGTGAGTACAGGCCCACCACCCTCAACTATGGCTACACCTTC.